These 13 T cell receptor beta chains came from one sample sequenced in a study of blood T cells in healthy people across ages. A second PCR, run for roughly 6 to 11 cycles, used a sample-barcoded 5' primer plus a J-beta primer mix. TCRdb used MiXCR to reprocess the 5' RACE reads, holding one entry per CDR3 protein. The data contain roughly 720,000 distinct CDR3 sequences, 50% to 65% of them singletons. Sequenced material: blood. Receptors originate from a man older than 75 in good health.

CDR3 in amino acids: CSARLGKAQKYDPYNEQFF. The CDR3 region has the DNA TGCAGTGCAAGGCTAGGGAAAGCCCAAAAATACGACCCATACAATGAGCAGTTCTTC. The chain links TRBV20-1 to TRBJ2-1; D is unresolved. Trimming left V 6 bases short and J 4 bases short, with 31 bases between. This CDR3 has 19 amino acids. Germline lookup yields CDR1 DFQATT and CDR2 SNEGSKA (reference sequence).

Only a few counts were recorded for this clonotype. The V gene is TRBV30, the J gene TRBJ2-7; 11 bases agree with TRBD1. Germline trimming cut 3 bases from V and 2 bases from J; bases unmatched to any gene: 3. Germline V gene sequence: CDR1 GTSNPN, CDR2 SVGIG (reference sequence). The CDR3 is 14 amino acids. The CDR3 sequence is CAWSGQGAAYEQYF. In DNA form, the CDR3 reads TGTGCCTGGAGCGGACAGGGGGCCGCCTACGAGCAGTACTTC.

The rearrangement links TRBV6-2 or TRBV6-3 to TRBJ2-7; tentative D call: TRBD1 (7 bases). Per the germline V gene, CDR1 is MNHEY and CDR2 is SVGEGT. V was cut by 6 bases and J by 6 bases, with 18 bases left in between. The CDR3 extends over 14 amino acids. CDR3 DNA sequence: TGTGCCAGCAGAAAGACAGGGAAGGGAGGCGAGCAGTACTTC. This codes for CASRKTGKGGEQYF.

Here the CDR3 DNA reads TGTGCCAGCAGCCCCCAGGACAGGGGGCTGTACTTC. It codes for CASSPQDRGLYF. J is TRBJ2-5 and V is TRBV3-1; TRBD1 matches 11 bases. CDR3 length: 12 residues. Germline assignment: CDR1 LGHDT and CDR2 YNNKEL (reference sequence). The junction had 5 bases not matched to a gene; V was cut back by 4 bases and J by 13 bases.

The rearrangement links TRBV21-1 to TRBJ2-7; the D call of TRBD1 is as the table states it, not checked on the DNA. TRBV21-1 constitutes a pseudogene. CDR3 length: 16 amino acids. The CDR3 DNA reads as TGTGCCAGCAGCGGGAGACAGATACCAAGGACCTACGAGCAGTACTTC. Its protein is CASSGRQIPRTYEQYF.

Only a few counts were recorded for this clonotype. In nucleotides, the CDR3 is TGTGCCAGCAGCTTAGACTCAGGCACAGATACGCAGTATTTT. Its protein is CASSLDSGTDTQYF. The chain employs TRBV7-2 and TRBJ2-3, with D unclear. This CDR3 spans 14 amino acids. Per germline, CDR1 SGHTA and CDR2 FQGNSA. Trimming shortened V by 1 base and J by 1 base, and 6 bases separated the two germline ends. Complete variable domain (other parts from reference TRBV7-2 and TRBJ2-3): GAGVSQSPSNKVTEKGKDVELRCDPISGHTALYWYRQSLGQGLEFLIYFQGNSAPDKSGLPSDRFSAERTGGSVSTLTIQRTQQEDSAVYLCASSLDSGTDTQYFGPGTRLTVL.

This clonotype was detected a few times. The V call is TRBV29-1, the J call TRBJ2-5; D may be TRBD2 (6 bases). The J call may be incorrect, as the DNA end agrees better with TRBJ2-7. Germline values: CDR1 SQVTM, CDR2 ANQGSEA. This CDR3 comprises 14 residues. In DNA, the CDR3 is TGCAGCGTTGCTCCCGGGACTGGTTCGGGCGAGCAGTACTTC. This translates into CSVAPGTGSGEQYF.

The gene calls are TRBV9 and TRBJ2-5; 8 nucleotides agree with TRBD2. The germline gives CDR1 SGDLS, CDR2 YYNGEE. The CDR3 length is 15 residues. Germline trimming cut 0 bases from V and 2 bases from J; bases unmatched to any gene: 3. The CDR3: CASSVDGGAQETQYF. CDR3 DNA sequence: TGTGCCAGCAGCGTAGACGGGGGGGCGCAAGAGACCCAGTACTTC. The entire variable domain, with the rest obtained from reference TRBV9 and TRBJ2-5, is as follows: DSGVTQTPKHLITATGQRVTLRCSPRSGDLSVYWYQQSLDQGLQFLIQYYNGEERAKGNILERFSAQQFPDLHSELNLSSLELGDSALYFCASSVDGGAQETQYFGPGTRLLVL.

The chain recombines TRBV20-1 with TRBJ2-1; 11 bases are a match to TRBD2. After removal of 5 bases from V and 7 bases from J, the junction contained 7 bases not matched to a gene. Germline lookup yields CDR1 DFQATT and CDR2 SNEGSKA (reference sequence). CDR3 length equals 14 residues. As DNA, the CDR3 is TGCAGTGCTGTTAGCGGGAGGGCCGCTAATGAGCAGTTCTTC. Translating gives CSAVSGRAANEQFF.

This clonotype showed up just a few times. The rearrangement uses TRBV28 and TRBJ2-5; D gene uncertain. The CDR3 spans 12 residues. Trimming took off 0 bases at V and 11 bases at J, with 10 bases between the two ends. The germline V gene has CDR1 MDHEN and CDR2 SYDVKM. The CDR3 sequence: CASSLWRYEQYF. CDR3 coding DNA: TGTGCCAGCAGTTTATGGCGATATGAGCAGTACTTC. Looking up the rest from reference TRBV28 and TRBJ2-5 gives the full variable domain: DVKVTQSSRYLVKRTGEKVFLECVQDMDHENMFWYRQDPGLGLRLIYFSYDVKMKEKGDIPEGYSVSREKKERFSLILESASTNQTSMYLCASSLWRYEQYFGPGTRLLVL.

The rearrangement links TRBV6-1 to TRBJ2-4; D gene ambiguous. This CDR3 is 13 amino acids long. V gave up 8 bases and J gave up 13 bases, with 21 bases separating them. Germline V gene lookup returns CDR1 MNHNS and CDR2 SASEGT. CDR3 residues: CASRQGPAVRQYF. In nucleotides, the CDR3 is TGTGCCAGCCGGCAAGGGCCAGCTGTAAGGCAGTACTTC.

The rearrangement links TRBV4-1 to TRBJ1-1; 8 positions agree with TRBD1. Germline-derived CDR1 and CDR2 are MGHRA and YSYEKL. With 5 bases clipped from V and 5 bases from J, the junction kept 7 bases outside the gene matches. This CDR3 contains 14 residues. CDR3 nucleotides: TGCGCCAGCAGCTCAGGGGGCTTGGGTACTGAAGCTTTCTTT. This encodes CASSSGGLGTEAFF.

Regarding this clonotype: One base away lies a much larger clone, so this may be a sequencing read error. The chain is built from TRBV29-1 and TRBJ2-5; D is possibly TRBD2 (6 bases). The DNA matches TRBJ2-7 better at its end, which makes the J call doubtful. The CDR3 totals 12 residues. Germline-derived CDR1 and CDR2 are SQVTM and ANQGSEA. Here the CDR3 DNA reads TGCAGCGCCCAATCGGGGGACTACGAGCAGTACTTC. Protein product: CSAQSGDYEQYF.